The subject of this entry is one T cell receptor (beta chain). The germline V gene has CDR1 SNHLY and CDR2 FYNNEI. The junction had 6 bases not matched to a gene; V was cut back by 6 bases and J by 0 bases. The CDR3 contains 15 residues. The source of the sample is a study of shared clonotypes between healthy human individuals. The assay was immunoSEQ multiplex PCR, and TCRdb's table has in-frame clones only and misses some. The table includes approximately 2,300,000 clones, around 90% detected once. Sequencing used naive CD4+ T cells from PBMCs. Subset noted: CD45RA+ positively selected. This clonotype was obtained from a man in his late teens or twenties in good health. Some clones in this sample may be carry-over from other donors' samples. V is TRBV2 and J is TRBJ2-7; 9 bases align to TRBD2. This CDR3 reads CASSPAGGFSYEQYF. The CDR3, as DNA: TGTGCCAGCAGCCCAGCGGGAGGCTTCTCCTACGAGCAGTACTTC.